This TCR beta chain was sequenced in a study of a mutant IDH1 vaccine in newly diagnosed glioma. The germline V gene has CDR1 SGHRS and CDR2 YFSETQ. J gave up 4 bases and V 6 bases, and 5 bases lay outside the gene matches. The CDR3 extends over 14 amino acids. Described time point: week 47, end of study. Each dose of the vaccine consisted of 300 ug of mutant IDH1 20-mer peptide, with topical imiquimod. Method: immunoSEQ multiplex PCR; TCRdb's copy keeps in-frame clones and lacks some. The sample holds some 50,000 clones; about two thirds are singletons and the top ten take under 5.5%. Details on this clone: The target antigen is unknown.

The chain couples TRBV5-1 to TRBJ2-3, with TRBD2 identical over 10 bases. The clonotype comes from a middle-aged man with glioma. Some clones in this sample may be carry-over from other donors' samples. The starting material was peripheral blood mononuclear cells (PBMCs), obtained from a glioma patient whose treatment included an IDH1 peptide vaccine. CDR3 in amino acids: CASTQRGGPDTQYF. The DNA of the CDR3 is TGCGCCAGCACCCAGCGGGGGGGCCCAGATACGCAGTATTTT.